This is a list of T cell receptor beta chains from one sample in a study of pediatric ulcerative colitis. Produced via immunoSEQ multiplex PCR; TCRdb's table is partial and in-frame only. The sample has approximately 38,000 clones, about 81% seen once. Sequenced: gut tissue. The receptors here all came from a boy between 5 and 17 years old with severe ulcerative colitis. CDR3s include the opening cysteine and the closing phenylalanine or tryptophan. D genes are given only for firm matches. Clone sizes are given selectively: once, few, many, or a class where the clone is expanded.

CDR3 length	J gene	clone size	V gene	D gene	CDR3 DNA	CDR3 protein
11	TRBJ2-7	-	TRBV6-1	-	TGTGCCAGCAGTGAAGACTACGAGCAGTACTTC	CASSEDYEQYF
15	TRBJ1-4	once	TRBV7-2	-	TGTGCCAGCAGCTTAGATTCGGGGCCTAGCGAAAAACTGTTTTTT	CASSLDSGPSEKLFF
15	TRBJ1-5	-	TRBV4-1	-	TGCGCCAGCAGCCAAGAACAATGGGGGGATCAGCCCCAGCATTTT	CASSQEQWGDQPQHF
15	TRBJ1-2	-	TRBV2	TRBD1	TGTGCCAGCAACCCAGGGACAGGGTTTAACTATGGCTACACCTTC	CASNPGTGFNYGYTF
16	TRBJ2-1	-	TRBV6-1	-	TGTGCCAGCAGTGCCCTGACAGTACGCCTCTACAATGAGCAGTTCTTC	CASSALTVRLYNEQFF
14	TRBJ1-3	-	TRBV6-5	TRBD1	TGTGCCAGCCGAACTCCGGGACAGGGAAACACCATATATTTT	CASRTPGQGNTIYF
14	TRBJ1-1	-	TRBV12-5	-	TGTGCTAGTGGTCGACAGGTAATGAACACTGAAGCTTTCTTT	CASGRQVMNTEAFF
13	TRBJ1-2	once	TRBV6-1	-	TGTGCCAGCAGACTCGGATCCCTCGGGGGCTACACCTTC	CASRLGSLGGYTF
16	TRBJ2-1	-	TRBV7-9	TRBD1	TGTGCCACAGACCGATCAGGGACAGGGTTAATCAATGAGCAGTTCTTC	CATDRSGTGLINEQFF
15	TRBJ1-3	-	TRBV5-1	TRBD1	TGCGCCAGCAGCAAAACAGGGGGCGGACGAAACACCATATATTTT	CASSKTGGGRNTIYF
11	TRBJ2-7	medium-sized	TRBV29-1	-	TGCAGCGTTGAACTAGACTACGAGCAGTACTTC	CSVELDYEQYF
15	TRBJ1-2	-	TRBV7-5	-	TGTGTCAGAACCACTTCTTGGGGGCTTAGCTATGGCTACACCTTC	CVRTTSWGLSYGYTF
20	TRBJ2-7	few	TRBV7-8	TRBD2	TGTGCCAGCAGCTTTAAACTGGGGACTAGCGGCGGCGGGATGGTCTACGAGCAGTACTTC	CASSFKLGTSGGGMVYEQYF
14	TRBJ1-2	-	TRBV5-1	-	TGCGCCAGCAGCTTGGCCTGGGGGGCAGGAGGCTACACCTTC	CASSLAWGAGGYTF
15	TRBJ2-1	-	TRBV28	-	TGTGCCAGCAGTTTACTGTCTAGCCCCTACAATGAGCAGTTCTTC	CASSLLSSPYNEQFF
13	TRBJ1-2	-	TRBV23-1	-	TGCGCCAGCCGCCATCACGGGGGCTATGGCTACACCTTC	CASRHHGGYGYTF
12	TRBJ2-2	-	TRBV7-2	-	TGTGCCAGCGGGACTAACACCGGGGAGCTGTTTTTT	CASGTNTGELFF
13	TRBJ1-1	few	TRBV7-3	-	TGTGCCAGCAGCCGCCGGCGGGACACTGAAGCTTTCTTT	CASSRRRDTEAFF
13	TRBJ1-2	-	TRBV28	-	TGTGCCAGCGACACGGGCAGGGACTATGGCTACACCTTC	CASDTGRDYGYTF
11	TRBJ2-7	-	TRBV9	-	TGTGCCAGCAGCCGAGACAGTGAGCAGTACTTC	CASSRDSEQYF
18	TRBJ1-6	-	TRBV6-1	TRBD1	TGTGCCAGCAGTGAAGCGCCAGGGGGCATAAGAAATAATTCACCCCTCCACTTT	CASSEAPGGIRNNSPLHF
15	TRBJ1-5	-	TRBV28	TRBD1	TGTGCCACAACCTCAGGGGGCCTGTTGTTTCAGCCCCAGCATTTT	CATTSGGLLFQPQHF
9	TRBJ1-2	once	TRBV20-1	-	TGCAGTGCTAGTTTTGGCTACACCTTC	CSASFGYTF
13	TRBJ1-1	-	TRBV18	-	TGTGCCAGCTCACCACCGCAGGGAACTGAAGCTTTCTTT	CASSPPQGTEAFF
14	TRBJ1-1	few	TRBV9	-	TGTGCCAGCAGCGTAGATTCGCCCAACACTGAAGCTTTCTTT	CASSVDSPNTEAFF
14	TRBJ1-2	-	TRBV5-1	TRBD1	TGCGCCAGCAGCTCGGGGACAGGGGACTATGGCTACACCTTC	CASSSGTGDYGYTF
15	TRBJ1-1	-	TRBV27	TRBD1	TGTGCCAGCAGTGTAACGGGACAGGGTCTTGGTAAAGCTTTCTTT	CASSVTGQGLGKAFF
13	TRBJ2-7	-	TRBV28	-	TGTGCCAGCAGTCTCGATCCAGGGATAGAGCAGTACTTC	CASSLDPGIEQYF
14	TRBJ2-2	-	TRBV6-5	TRBD1	TGTGCCAGCAGTACGACAGGGCTGGCCGGGGAGCTGTTTTTT	CASSTTGLAGELFF
16	TRBJ2-1	-	TRBV11-2	-	TGTGCCAGCAGCTTAGGGGGCCTCCCTCCCTACAATGAGCAGTTCTTC	CASSLGGLPPYNEQFF
14	TRBJ2-7	once	TRBV5-4	-	TGTGCCAGCAGCCAAACTCCCAGCTCCTACGAGCAGTACTTC	CASSQTPSSYEQYF
15	TRBJ2-1	few	TRBV5-1	-	TGCGCCAGCAGCTTAGGAGAGGGGGTTTTCGATGAGCAGTTCTTC	CASSLGEGVFDEQFF
15	TRBJ2-3	once	TRBV19	-	TGTGCGAGTAAAGGGGACGGGACCCTCGTTGGTACGCAGTATTTT	CASKGDGTLVGTQYF
15	TRBJ1-1	-	TRBV27	TRBD1	TGTGCCAGCAGTTTATACGGAGGGGGCCGCACTGAAGCTTTCTTT	CASSLYGGGRTEAFF
17	TRBJ1-2	-	TRBV11-3	TRBD1	TGTGCCAGCAGCTTAGAGACAGGGGGCTCCAGCATCTGTGGCTACACCTTC	CASSLETGGSSICGYTF
14	TRBJ1-2	few	TRBV27	-	TGTGCCAGCAGCCCCTCTCGGGGGAACTATGGCTACACCTTC	CASSPSRGNYGYTF
16	TRBJ2-3	-	TRBV15	-	TGTGCCACCAGCAGGTCACTAGTGGGGCTCACAGATACGCAGTATTTT	CATSRSLVGLTDTQYF
16	TRBJ2-1	-	TRBV4-1	TRBD1	TGCGCCAGCAGCCAGGGGCCGGGACAGGGCAACAATGAGCAGTTCTTC	CASSQGPGQGNNEQFF
13	TRBJ1-2	-	TRBV5-4	-	TGTGCCAGCAGCTTGGCGCCAGAGGATGGCTACACCTTC	CASSLAPEDGYTF
13	TRBJ2-6	-	TRBV2	-	TGTGCCAGCAAGGTGCAAGAGGCCAACGTCCTGACTTTC	CASKVQEANVLTF